There are a few counts of the clone carrying this T cell receptor (beta chain). What it recognizes is unknown. Other DNA sequences in the sample encode the same CDR3. Reverse transcribing all isolated RNA meant expressed TCRB transcripts were sequenced. The protocol was immunoSEQ multiplex PCR, while the TCRdb copy is restricted to in-frame clones and leaves out a portion. The sample carries 200,000 to 300,000 clones, around 68% recorded once. Trimming removed 3 bases at V and 3 bases at J, with 5 bases between. The CDR3 consists of 11 residues. CDR1 GTSNPN and CDR2 SVGIG come from the germline V gene (reference sequence). The data originate from a study of beta chain features in type 1 diabetes. At the level of the study: In all, about 100,000,000 sorted cells from all samples were analyzed.

Study-wide findings and caveats: When Type 1 diabetes patients were examined, their TCRB CDR3s proved moderately but significantly shorter in all four CD4+ subsets. PCR could preferentially amplify shorter templates, alike in patients and controls.

The chain couples TRBV30 to TRBJ2-5; D gene uncertain. The receptor was derived from a man aged 25-40 years in good health. The sequenced sample consisted of naive CD4+ T cells from blood. In DNA, the CDR3 is TGTGCCTGGAGCCAGGAAGAGACCCAGTACTTC. As protein: CAWSQEETQYF.